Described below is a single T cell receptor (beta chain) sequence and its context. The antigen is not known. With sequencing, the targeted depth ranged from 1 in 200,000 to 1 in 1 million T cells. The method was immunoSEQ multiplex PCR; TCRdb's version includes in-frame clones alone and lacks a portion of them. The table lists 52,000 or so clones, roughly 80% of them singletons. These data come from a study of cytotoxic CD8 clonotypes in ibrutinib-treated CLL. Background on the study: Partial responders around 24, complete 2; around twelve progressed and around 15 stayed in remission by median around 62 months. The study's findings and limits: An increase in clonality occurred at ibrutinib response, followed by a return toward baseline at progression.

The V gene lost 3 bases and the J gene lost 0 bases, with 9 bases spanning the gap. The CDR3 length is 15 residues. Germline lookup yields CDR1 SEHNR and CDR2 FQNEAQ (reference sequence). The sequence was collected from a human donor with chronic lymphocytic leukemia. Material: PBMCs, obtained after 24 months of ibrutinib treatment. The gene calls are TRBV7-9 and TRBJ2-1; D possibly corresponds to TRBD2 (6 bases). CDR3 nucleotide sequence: TGTGCCAGCAGCTTTGCGGGACGCTCCTACAATGAGCAGTTCTTC. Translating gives CASSFAGRSYNEQFF. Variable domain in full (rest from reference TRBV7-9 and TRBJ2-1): DTGVSQNPRHKITKRGQNVTFRCDPISEHNRLYWYRQTLGQGPEFLTYFQNEAQLEKSRLLSDRFSAERPKGSFSTLEIQRTEQGDSAMYLCASSFAGRSYNEQFFGPGTRLTVL.